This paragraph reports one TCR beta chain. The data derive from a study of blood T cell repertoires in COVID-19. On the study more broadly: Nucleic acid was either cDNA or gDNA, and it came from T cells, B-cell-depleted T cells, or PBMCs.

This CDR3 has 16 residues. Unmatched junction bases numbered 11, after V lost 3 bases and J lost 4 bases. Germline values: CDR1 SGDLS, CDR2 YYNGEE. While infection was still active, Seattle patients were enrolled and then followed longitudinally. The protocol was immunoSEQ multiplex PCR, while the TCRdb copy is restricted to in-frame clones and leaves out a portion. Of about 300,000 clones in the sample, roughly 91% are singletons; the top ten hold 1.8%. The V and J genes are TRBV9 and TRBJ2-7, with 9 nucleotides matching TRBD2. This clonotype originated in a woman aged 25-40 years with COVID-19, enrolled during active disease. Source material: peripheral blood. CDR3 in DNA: TGTGCCAGCAGCGACAGCTCAGCGGGGGGTAATTACGAGCAGTACTTC. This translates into CASSDSSAGGNYEQYF. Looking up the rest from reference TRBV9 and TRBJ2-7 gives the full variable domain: DSGVTQTPKHLITATGQRVTLRCSPRSGDLSVYWYQQSLDQGLQFLIQYYNGEERAKGNILERFSAQQFPDLHSELNLSSLELGDSALYFCASSDSSAGGNYEQYFGPGTRLTVT.